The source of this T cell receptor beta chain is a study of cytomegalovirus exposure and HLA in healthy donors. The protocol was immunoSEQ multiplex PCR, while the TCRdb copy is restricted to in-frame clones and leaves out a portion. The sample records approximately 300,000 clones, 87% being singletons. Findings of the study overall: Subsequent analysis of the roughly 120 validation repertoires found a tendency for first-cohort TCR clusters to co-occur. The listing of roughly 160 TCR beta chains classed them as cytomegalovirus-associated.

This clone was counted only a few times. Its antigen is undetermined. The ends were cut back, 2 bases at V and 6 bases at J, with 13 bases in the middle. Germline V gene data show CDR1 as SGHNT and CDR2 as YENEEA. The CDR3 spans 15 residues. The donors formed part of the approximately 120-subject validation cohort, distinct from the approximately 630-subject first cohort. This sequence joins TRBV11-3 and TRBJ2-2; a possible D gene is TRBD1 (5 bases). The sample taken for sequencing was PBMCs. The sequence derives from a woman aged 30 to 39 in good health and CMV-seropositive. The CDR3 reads CASSLLGQGSGELFF. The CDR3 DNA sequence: TGTGCCAGCAGCTTATTGGGCCAGGGATCCGGGGAGCTGTTTTTT.